A selection of T cell receptor beta chains follows, all from one sample in a study of T cell responses to AZD1222 COVID-19 vaccine. The repertoire was sequenced with immunoSEQ multiplex PCR; TCRdb's copy has only in-frame clones and lacks some. The table shows 210,000 or so clones, with 94% occurring only once. This sample comprised peripheral blood, obtained 28 days after the second dose of the MenACWY control vaccine. These receptors were obtained from an adult who received the MenACWY meningococcal vaccine as a control. CDR3s include the opening cysteine and the closing phenylalanine or tryptophan. A D gene is named only where the DNA matches it firmly. Clone sizes are given selectively: once, few, many, or a class where the clone is expanded.

cdr3_nt: TGTGCCAGCAGCGTAGTTCCCCAGGGGAACACCGGGGAGCTGTTTTTT
cdr3_aa: CASSVVPQGNTGELFF
d_call: .
j_call: TRBJ2-2
v_call: TRBV9
clone_size: .

cdr3_nt: TGTGCCAGAAGCGGAGCAAGCTCCTACAATGAGCAGTTCTTC
cdr3_aa: CARSGASSYNEQFF
d_call: .
j_call: TRBJ2-1
v_call: TRBV5-3
clone_size: .

cdr3_nt: TGTGCCAGCAGTTACAGAGGGAGCTCCTACAATGAGCAGTTCTTC
cdr3_aa: CASSYRGSSYNEQFF
d_call: .
j_call: TRBJ2-1
v_call: TRBV6-2/TRBV6-3
clone_size: .

cdr3_nt: TGTGCCAGCAGCGACAGAGTCTATGGCTACACCTTC
cdr3_aa: CASSDRVYGYTF
d_call: .
j_call: TRBJ1-2
v_call: TRBV28
clone_size: .

cdr3_nt: TGTGCCTGGAGAGCTACCACTAGCGGTCCTTACAATGAGCAGTTCTTC
cdr3_aa: CAWRATTSGPYNEQFF
d_call: TRBD2
j_call: TRBJ2-1
v_call: TRBV30
clone_size: .

cdr3_nt: TGTGCCAGCAGAGCGAGGGAAGGGTTGGCCAAAAACATTCAGTACTTC
cdr3_aa: CASRAREGLAKNIQYF
d_call: .
j_call: TRBJ2-4
v_call: TRBV27
clone_size: .

cdr3_nt: TGCGCCAGCAGCAAAACGCCGGGTCTTGTGAACACTGAAGCTTTCTTT
cdr3_aa: CASSKTPGLVNTEAFF
d_call: .
j_call: TRBJ1-1
v_call: TRBV5-1
clone_size: .

cdr3_nt: TGTGCCAGCAGCTTAGTTGGCGGGGGGGGCACAGATACGCAGTATTTT
cdr3_aa: CASSLVGGGGTDTQYF
d_call: TRBD2
j_call: TRBJ2-3
v_call: TRBV7-8
clone_size: .

cdr3_nt: TGTGCCAGCAGCCGGACAGCAAATGAAAAACTGTTTTTT
cdr3_aa: CASSRTANEKLFF
d_call: .
j_call: TRBJ1-4
v_call: TRBV5-6
clone_size: .

cdr3_nt: TGTGCCACCAGCAGAGATTCCGCATGGAAGTCTAATGAAAAACTGTTTTTT
cdr3_aa: CATSRDSAWKSNEKLFF
d_call: .
j_call: TRBJ1-4
v_call: TRBV15
clone_size: few

cdr3_nt: TGTGCCAGCAGCTCACGTGGCAAGCGTTCCAACACCGGGGAGCTGTTTTTT
cdr3_aa: CASSSRGKRSNTGELFF
d_call: .
j_call: TRBJ2-2
v_call: TRBV7-9
clone_size: .

cdr3_nt: TGTGCCAGCAGCTTGGCCGGTCCCCACGGCTACACCTTC
cdr3_aa: CASSLAGPHGYTF
d_call: .
j_call: TRBJ1-2
v_call: TRBV5-6
clone_size: .

cdr3_nt: TGCGCCAGCAGCCAAGGTCCACCGGGACAGGGCAGTGAGCAGTTCTTC
cdr3_aa: CASSQGPPGQGSEQFF
d_call: TRBD1
j_call: TRBJ2-1
v_call: TRBV4-1
clone_size: .

cdr3_nt: TGTGCCAGCAGCCCAACTCAGGCGTCTGGCTATGGCTACACCTTC
cdr3_aa: CASSPTQASGYGYTF
d_call: .
j_call: TRBJ1-2
v_call: TRBV6-5
clone_size: once

cdr3_nt: TGTGCCAGCAGTCCGGGACAGGTACACACCGGGGAGCTGTTTTTT
cdr3_aa: CASSPGQVHTGELFF
d_call: TRBD1
j_call: TRBJ2-2
v_call: TRBV6-6
clone_size: .

cdr3_nt: TGTGCCAGCAGTCGAACAGGGAGAATCTATGGCTACACCTTC
cdr3_aa: CASSRTGRIYGYTF
d_call: .
j_call: TRBJ1-2
v_call: TRBV5-6
clone_size: once

cdr3_nt: TGTGCCAGCAGCCCCGAGGGTCTGGTAGATGGCTACACCTTC
cdr3_aa: CASSPEGLVDGYTF
d_call: .
j_call: TRBJ1-2
v_call: TRBV7-9
clone_size: few

cdr3_nt: TGTGCCAGCAGCCAGCTTGGACAGGTTGTAGGCGGGGAGCTGTTTTTT
cdr3_aa: CASSQLGQVVGGELFF
d_call: TRBD1
j_call: TRBJ2-2
v_call: TRBV4-2
clone_size: .

cdr3_nt: TGTGCCTGGAGTCCTCTGGGACAGACCTCCCTCGAGCAGTACTTC
cdr3_aa: CAWSPLGQTSLEQYF
d_call: TRBD1
j_call: TRBJ2-7
v_call: TRBV30
clone_size: .

cdr3_nt: TGTGCCAGCAGCCTTCGGCGGCCCAGCTCCTACAATGAGCAGTTCTTC
cdr3_aa: CASSLRRPSSYNEQFF
d_call: .
j_call: TRBJ2-1
v_call: TRBV3-1/TRBV3-2
clone_size: .

cdr3_nt: TGTGCCAGCAGCCAAGATGCGGGGGCGGCTGAAAAACTGTTTTTT
cdr3_aa: CASSQDAGAAEKLFF
d_call: .
j_call: TRBJ1-4
v_call: TRBV3-1/TRBV3-2
clone_size: .

cdr3_nt: TGTGCCACGACAGGGTCTCCCTACGAGCAGTACTTC
cdr3_aa: CATTGSPYEQYF
d_call: TRBD1
j_call: TRBJ2-7
v_call: TRBV6-5
clone_size: .

cdr3_nt: TGTGCCATTTCGAGCGGGGCTAGCACAGATACGCAGTATTTT
cdr3_aa: CAISSGASTDTQYF
d_call: TRBD2
j_call: TRBJ2-3
v_call: TRBV10-3
clone_size: .

cdr3_nt: TGTGCCAGCAGTGGTAACGGGGATTATGGCTACACCTTC
cdr3_aa: CASSGNGDYGYTF
d_call: .
j_call: TRBJ1-2
v_call: TRBV27
clone_size: .

cdr3_nt: TGTGCCAGCACAGGAGCCACAAAAGAGACCCAGTACTTC
cdr3_aa: CASTGATKETQYF
d_call: .
j_call: TRBJ2-5
v_call: TRBV28
clone_size: once

cdr3_nt: TGTGCCAGCAGTTTCCCGGAGGGTAACACTGAAGCTTTCTTT
cdr3_aa: CASSFPEGNTEAFF
d_call: .
j_call: TRBJ1-1
v_call: TRBV28
clone_size: .

cdr3_nt: TGTGCCAGCAGCGCAAGACGCGAGGGAGGGGGCTACACCTTC
cdr3_aa: CASSARREGGGYTF
d_call: .
j_call: TRBJ1-2
v_call: TRBV3-1/TRBV3-2
clone_size: .

cdr3_nt: TGCGCCAGCAGCTTGGCGGGGACTAGCACAGATACGCAGTATTTT
cdr3_aa: CASSLAGTSTDTQYF
d_call: .
j_call: TRBJ2-3
v_call: TRBV5-1
clone_size: .

cdr3_nt: TGTGCCAGCAGCTTACCAGGGTCGGGCACAGATACGCAGTATTTT
cdr3_aa: CASSLPGSGTDTQYF
d_call: .
j_call: TRBJ2-3
v_call: TRBV7-9
clone_size: few

cdr3_nt: TGTGCCAGCAGCCAGACAGGCGGAGGTTCGAACGAGCAGTACTTC
cdr3_aa: CASSQTGGGSNEQYF
d_call: .
j_call: TRBJ2-7
v_call: TRBV3-1/TRBV3-2
clone_size: .

cdr3_nt: TGTGCCAGCAGTGAAATGGGGGTTGGAGAAAAACTGTTTTTT
cdr3_aa: CASSEMGVGEKLFF
d_call: .
j_call: TRBJ1-4
v_call: TRBV6-1
clone_size: .

cdr3_nt: TGCGCCAGCAGCCGCGGACAGCGCGAAGAGCAGTACTTC
cdr3_aa: CASSRGQREEQYF
d_call: .
j_call: TRBJ2-7
v_call: TRBV5-1
clone_size: .

cdr3_nt: TGTGCCAGCAGTCCCCCGACTTCTAGCGGGAGATACGAGCAGTACTTC
cdr3_aa: CASSPPTSSGRYEQYF
d_call: TRBD2
j_call: TRBJ2-7
v_call: TRBV27
clone_size: .

cdr3_nt: TGTGCCAGCAGCTTAGGAGCGGCGCCGAGATATGGCTACACCTTC
cdr3_aa: CASSLGAAPRYGYTF
d_call: .
j_call: TRBJ1-2
v_call: TRBV7-2
clone_size: .

cdr3_nt: TGCAGCGTTGTCCAGGGCTCTGCGTACGAGCAGTACTTC
cdr3_aa: CSVVQGSAYEQYF
d_call: .
j_call: TRBJ2-7
v_call: TRBV29-1
clone_size: .

cdr3_nt: TGTGCCAGCAGCCCGGGACAGGGGGGCTCGGGTCCCCTCCACTTT
cdr3_aa: CASSPGQGGSGPLHF
d_call: TRBD1
j_call: TRBJ1-6
v_call: TRBV7-3
clone_size: .

cdr3_nt: TGCAGCGTTCCGGGACAGGCAAAAAACATTCAGTACTTC
cdr3_aa: CSVPGQAKNIQYF
d_call: TRBD1
j_call: TRBJ2-4
v_call: TRBV29-1
clone_size: few

cdr3_nt: TGTGCCAGCAGTGAATATGGTGTGGCCACTGAAGCTTTCTTT
cdr3_aa: CASSEYGVATEAFF
d_call: .
j_call: TRBJ1-1
v_call: TRBV25-1
clone_size: .

cdr3_nt: TGTGCCAGCACGGGAGGGCGTACAGATACGCAGTATTTT
cdr3_aa: CASTGGRTDTQYF
d_call: TRBD2
j_call: TRBJ2-3
v_call: TRBV2
clone_size: .